In this sample, the clone carrying this T cell receptor beta chain turned up many times. As yet, its antigen is unknown. The data originate from a study of molecular identifiers for immune sequencing clone quantification. General study findings and limits: Spiked-in Jurkat TCR RNA corresponding to one cell was reported as detectable against 970,000 or so naive cells. In CMV-specific effectors, clones above 20 copies held over 99% of molecules; naive, under 1%.

Based on a CD8+CD4-CCR7+CD45RA+ profile, naive CD8 T cells were sorted. TCRdb called the PCR reads again in MiXCR, with one record for every CDR3 protein. This sample has about 640,000 distinct CDR3 sequences, with 15% to 20% found just once. The CDR3 contains 16 residues. V lost 4 bases and J lost 6; bases outside the gene matches: 9. CDR1 is SEHNR, CDR2 FQNEAQ, per germline (reference sequence). The chain joins TRBV7-9 to TRBJ2-7, with 13 bases identical to TRBD2. Sequencing used naive CD8+ T cells from blood, with Jurkat cell RNA spiked in. The subset here: FACS-sorted CD8+CD4-CCR7+CD45RA+ naive T cells. The receptor was isolated from a human donor in good health. Some libraries in this study had Jurkat cell RNA spiked in. The chain's CDR3 is CASSSGLAGHNIEQYF. The CDR3 DNA sequence: TGTGCCAGCAGCTCGGGACTAGCGGGACACAACATCGAGCAGTACTTC.